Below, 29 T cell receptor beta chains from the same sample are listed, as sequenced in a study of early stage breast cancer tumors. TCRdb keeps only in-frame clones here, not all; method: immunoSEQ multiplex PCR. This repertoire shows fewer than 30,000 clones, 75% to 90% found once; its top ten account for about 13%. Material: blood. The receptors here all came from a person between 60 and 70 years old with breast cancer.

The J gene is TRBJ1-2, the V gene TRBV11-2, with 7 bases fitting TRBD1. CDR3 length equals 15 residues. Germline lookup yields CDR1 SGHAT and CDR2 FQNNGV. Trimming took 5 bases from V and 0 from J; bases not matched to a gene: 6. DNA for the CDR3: TGTGCCAGCAGCCTGCCTGACAGGGCTAACTATGGCTACACCTTC. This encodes CASSLPDRANYGYTF.

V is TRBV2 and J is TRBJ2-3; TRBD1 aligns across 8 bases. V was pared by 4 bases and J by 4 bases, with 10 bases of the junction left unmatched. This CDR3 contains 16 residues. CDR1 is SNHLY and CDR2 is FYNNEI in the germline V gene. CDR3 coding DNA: TGTGCCAGCAGTGGCCAGGACAGGGATTTTCCAGATACGCAGTATTTT. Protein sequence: CASSGQDRDFPDTQYF.

The CDR3: CASKGQGVSNYGYTF. In nucleotides, the CDR3 is TGTGCCAGTAAGGGACAGGGGGTCTCTAACTATGGCTACACCTTC. V and J are TRBV28 and TRBJ1-2, with 11 bases lining up with TRBD1. Germline lookup yields CDR1 MDHEN and CDR2 SYDVKM. V lost 9 bases to trimming and J lost 0 bases; unmatched junction nucleotides: 6. The CDR3 length is 15 residues.

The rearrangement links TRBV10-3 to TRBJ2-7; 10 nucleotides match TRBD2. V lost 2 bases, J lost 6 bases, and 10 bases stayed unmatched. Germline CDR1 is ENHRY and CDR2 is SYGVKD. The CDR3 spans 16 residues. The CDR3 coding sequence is TGTGCCATCAGTGAGGGATCTCTAGCGGGAGCGGGCGAGCAGTACTTC. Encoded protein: CAISEGSLAGAGEQYF.

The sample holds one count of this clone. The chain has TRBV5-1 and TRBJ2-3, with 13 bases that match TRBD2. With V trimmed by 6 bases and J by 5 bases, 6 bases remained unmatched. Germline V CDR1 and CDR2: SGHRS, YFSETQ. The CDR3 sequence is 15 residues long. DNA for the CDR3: TGCGCCAGCACACTAGCGGGAGGGAGGAAAGATACGCAGTATTTT. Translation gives CASTLAGGRKDTQYF. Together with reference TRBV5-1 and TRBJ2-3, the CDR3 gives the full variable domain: KAGVTQTPRYLIKTRGQQVTLSCSPISGHRSVSWYQQTPGQGLQFLFEYFSETQRNKGNFPGRFSGRQFSNSRSEMNVSTLELGDSALYLCASTLAGGRKDTQYFGPGTRLTVL.

The CDR3 DNA follows: TGCGCCAGCAGCCAAGAGTTGGACCAGGGAAAGCAGTACTTC. It is translated as CASSQELDQGKQYF. The J gene is TRBJ2-7, the V gene TRBV4-3; possibly TRBD1 for D (5 bases). Trimming removed 0 bases from V and 8 bases from J, with 14 bases in between. The V gene's germline CDR1 is LGHNA and CDR2 YSLEER. The CDR3 contains 14 residues.

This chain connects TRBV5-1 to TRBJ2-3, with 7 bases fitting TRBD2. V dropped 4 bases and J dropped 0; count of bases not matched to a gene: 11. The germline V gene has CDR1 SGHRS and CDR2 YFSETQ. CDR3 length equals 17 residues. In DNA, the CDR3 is TGCGCCAGCAGCCCCTTCGGGGCGGGACTAAGCACAGATACGCAGTATTTT. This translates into CASSPFGAGLSTDTQYF.

CDR3 in amino acids: CASSTPMDRANTGELFF. CDR3 nucleotides: TGTGCCAGTAGTACACCTATGGACAGGGCGAACACCGGGGAGCTGTTTTTT. The chain uses TRBV19 and TRBJ2-2; TRBD1 aligns across 8 bases. Per the germline V gene, CDR1 is LNHDA and CDR2 is SQIVND (reference sequence). The CDR3 has 17 residues. J gave up 0 bases and V 4 bases, and 7 bases lay outside the gene matches. Variable domain in full (rest from reference TRBV19 and TRBJ2-2): DGGITQSPKYLFRKEGQNVTLSCEQNLNHDAMYWYRQDPGQGLRLIYYSQIVNDFQKGDIAEGYSVSREKKESFPLTVTSAQKNPTAFYLCASSTPMDRANTGELFFGEGSRLTVL.

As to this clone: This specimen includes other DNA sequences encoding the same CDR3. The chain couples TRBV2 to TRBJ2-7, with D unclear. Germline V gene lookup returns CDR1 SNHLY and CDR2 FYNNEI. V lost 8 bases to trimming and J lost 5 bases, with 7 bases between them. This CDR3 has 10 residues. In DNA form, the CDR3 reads TGTGCCAGCGAACGGGACGAGCAGTACTTC. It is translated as CASERDEQYF.

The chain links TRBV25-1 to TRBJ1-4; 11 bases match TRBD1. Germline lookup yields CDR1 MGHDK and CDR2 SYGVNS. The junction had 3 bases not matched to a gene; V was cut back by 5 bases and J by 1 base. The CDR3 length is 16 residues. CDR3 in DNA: TGTGCCAGCAGTCGGGACAGGGGGAGAACTAATGAAAAACTGTTTTTT. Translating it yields CASSRDRGRTNEKLFF.

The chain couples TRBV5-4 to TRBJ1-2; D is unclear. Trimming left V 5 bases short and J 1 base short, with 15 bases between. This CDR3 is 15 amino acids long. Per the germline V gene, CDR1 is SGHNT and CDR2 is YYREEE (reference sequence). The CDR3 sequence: CASSTPRPSNYGYTF. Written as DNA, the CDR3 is TGTGCCAGCAGTACGCCCAGGCCAAGTAACTATGGCTACACCTTC.

CDR3 DNA sequence: TGTGCCAGCAGCACACAGGGTTCAGATACGCAGTATTTT. Translated: CASSTQGSDTQYF. This chain joins TRBV7-9 and TRBJ2-3; the D gene is possibly TRBD1 (6 bases). The CDR3 runs 13 residues. Trimming cost V 5 bases and J 4 bases, with 10 bases left between them. Germline V gene lookup returns CDR1 SEHNR and CDR2 FQNEAQ (reference sequence).

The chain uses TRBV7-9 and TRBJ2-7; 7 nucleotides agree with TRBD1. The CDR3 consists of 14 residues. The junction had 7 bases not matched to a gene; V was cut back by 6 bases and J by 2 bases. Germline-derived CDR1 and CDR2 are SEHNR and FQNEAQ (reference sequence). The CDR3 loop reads CASRLHTGAYEQYF. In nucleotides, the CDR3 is TGTGCCAGCAGACTCCATACAGGGGCCTACGAGCAGTACTTC.

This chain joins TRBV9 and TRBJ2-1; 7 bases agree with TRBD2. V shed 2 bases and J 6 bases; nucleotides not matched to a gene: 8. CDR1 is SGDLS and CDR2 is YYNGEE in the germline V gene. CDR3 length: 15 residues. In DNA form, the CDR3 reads TGTGCCAGCAGCGTCGGCGGGAGATCACCCAATGAGCAGTTCTTC. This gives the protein CASSVGGRSPNEQFF.

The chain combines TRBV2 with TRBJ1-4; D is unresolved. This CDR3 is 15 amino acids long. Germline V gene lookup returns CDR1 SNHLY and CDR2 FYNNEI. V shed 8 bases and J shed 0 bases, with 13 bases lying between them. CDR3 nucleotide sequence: TGTGCCAGCCGTCCCGTCGGGGCAACTAATGAAAAACTGTTTTTT. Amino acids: CASRPVGATNEKLFF.

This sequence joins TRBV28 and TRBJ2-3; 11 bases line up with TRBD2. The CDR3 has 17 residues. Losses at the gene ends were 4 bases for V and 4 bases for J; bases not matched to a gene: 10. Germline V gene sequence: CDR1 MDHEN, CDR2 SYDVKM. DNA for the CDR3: TGTGCCAGCAGTTCCCCTATACTAGCGGGAGATCCAGATACGCAGTATTTT. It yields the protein CASSSPILAGDPDTQYF.

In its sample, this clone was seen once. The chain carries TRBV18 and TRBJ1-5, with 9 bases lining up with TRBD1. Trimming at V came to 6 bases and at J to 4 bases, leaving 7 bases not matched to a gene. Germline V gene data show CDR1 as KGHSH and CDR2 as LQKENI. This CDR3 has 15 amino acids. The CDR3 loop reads CASSQDRGVNQPQHF. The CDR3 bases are TGTGCCAGCTCTCAGGACAGGGGCGTAAATCAGCCCCAGCATTTT.

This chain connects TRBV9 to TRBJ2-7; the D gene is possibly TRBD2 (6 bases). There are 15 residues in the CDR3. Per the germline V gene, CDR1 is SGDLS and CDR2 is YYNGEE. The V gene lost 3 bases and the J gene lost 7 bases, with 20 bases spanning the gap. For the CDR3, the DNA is TGTGCCAGCAGCGGGGGGGTAGCGGCTGACGGTGAGCAGTACTTC. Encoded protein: CASSGGVAADGEQYF.

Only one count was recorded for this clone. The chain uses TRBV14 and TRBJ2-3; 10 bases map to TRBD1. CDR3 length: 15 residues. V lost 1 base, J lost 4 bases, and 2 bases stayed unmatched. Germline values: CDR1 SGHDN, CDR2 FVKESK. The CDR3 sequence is CASSQGDRGPDTQYF. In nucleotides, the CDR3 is TGTGCCAGCAGCCAAGGGGACAGGGGCCCAGATACGCAGTATTTT.

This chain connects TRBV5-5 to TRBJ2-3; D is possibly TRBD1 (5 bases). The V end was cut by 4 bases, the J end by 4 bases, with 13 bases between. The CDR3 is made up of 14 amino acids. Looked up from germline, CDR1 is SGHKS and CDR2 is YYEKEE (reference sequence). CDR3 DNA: TGTGCCAGCAGCGCGACAGCTTTCCCAGATACGCAGTATTTT. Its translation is CASSATAFPDTQYF.

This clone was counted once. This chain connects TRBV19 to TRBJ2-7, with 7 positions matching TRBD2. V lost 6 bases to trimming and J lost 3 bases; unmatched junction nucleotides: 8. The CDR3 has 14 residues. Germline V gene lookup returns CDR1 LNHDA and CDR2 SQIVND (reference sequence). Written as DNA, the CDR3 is TGTGCCAGTAGCGCCAGCGGGAATCTCTACGAGCAGTACTTC. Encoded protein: CASSASGNLYEQYF.

Here the CDR3 reads CASSEGGRDQPQHF. CDR3 nucleotides: TGTGCCAGCAGTGAGGGGGGGCGGGATCAGCCCCAGCATTTT. The chain combines TRBV6-1 with TRBJ1-5; possibly TRBD1 for D (6 bases). Trimming stripped 3 bases from V and 5 bases from J, with 11 bases between. The length of the CDR3 is 14 residues. Germline V gene lookup returns CDR1 MNHNS and CDR2 SASEGT.

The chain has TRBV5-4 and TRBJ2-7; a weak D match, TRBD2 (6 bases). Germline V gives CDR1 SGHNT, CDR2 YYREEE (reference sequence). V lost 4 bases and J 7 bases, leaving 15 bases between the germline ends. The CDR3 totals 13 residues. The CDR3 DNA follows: TGTGCCAGCAGCCTGGCGGGATCCAGAGAGCAGTACTTC. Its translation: CASSLAGSREQYF. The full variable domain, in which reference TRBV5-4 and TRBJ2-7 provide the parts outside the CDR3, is ETGVTQSPTHLIKTRGQQVTLRCSSQSGHNTVSWYQQALGQGPQFIFQYYREEENGRGNFPPRFSGLQFPNYSSELNVNALELDDSALYLCASSLAGSREQYFGPGTRLTVT.

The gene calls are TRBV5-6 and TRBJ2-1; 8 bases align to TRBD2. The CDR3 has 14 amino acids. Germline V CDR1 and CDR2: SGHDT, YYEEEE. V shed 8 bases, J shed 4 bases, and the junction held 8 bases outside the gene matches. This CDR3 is CASIGGRRYNEQFF. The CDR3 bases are TGTGCCAGTATCGGCGGGAGGAGGTACAATGAGCAGTTCTTC.

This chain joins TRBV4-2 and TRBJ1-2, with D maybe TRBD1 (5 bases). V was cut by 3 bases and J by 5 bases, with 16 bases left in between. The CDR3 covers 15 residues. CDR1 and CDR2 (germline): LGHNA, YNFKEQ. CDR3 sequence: CASSHSGSSEYGYTF. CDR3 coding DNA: TGTGCCAGCAGCCACTCAGGGTCCTCGGAGTATGGCTACACCTTC.

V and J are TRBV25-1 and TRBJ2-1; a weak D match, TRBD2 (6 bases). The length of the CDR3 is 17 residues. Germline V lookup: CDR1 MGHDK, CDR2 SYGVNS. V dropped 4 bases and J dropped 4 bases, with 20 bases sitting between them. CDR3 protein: CASSGTPGQRVYNEQFF. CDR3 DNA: TGTGCCAGCAGTGGAACCCCGGGCCAGCGGGTATACAATGAGCAGTTCTTC.

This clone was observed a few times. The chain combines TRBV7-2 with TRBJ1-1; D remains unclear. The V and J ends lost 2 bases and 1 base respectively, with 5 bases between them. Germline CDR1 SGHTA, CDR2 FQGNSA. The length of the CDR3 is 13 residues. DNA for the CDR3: TGTGCCAGCAGCTTACTGTCGAACACTGAAGCTTTCTTT. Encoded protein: CASSLLSNTEAFF.

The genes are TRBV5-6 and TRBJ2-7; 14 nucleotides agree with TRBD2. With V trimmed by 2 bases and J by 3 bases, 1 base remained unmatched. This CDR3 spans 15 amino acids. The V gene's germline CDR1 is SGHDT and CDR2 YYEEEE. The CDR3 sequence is CASSFGTSGSYEQYF. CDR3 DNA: TGTGCCAGCAGCTTTGGGACTAGCGGGAGCTACGAGCAGTACTTC.

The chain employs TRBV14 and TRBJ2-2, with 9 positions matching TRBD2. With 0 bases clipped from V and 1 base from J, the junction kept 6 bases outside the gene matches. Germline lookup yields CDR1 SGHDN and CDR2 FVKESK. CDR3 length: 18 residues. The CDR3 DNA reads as TGTGCCAGCAGCCAAGAAAGAATGCGGGAGGGGAACACCGGGGAGCTGTTTTTT. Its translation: CASSQERMREGNTGELFF.